This T cell receptor beta chain was documented in a study of identifying expanded T cells in peripheral blood. There are 15 residues in the CDR3. Germline assignment: CDR1 SGHTA and CDR2 FQGTGA. V shed 0 bases and J shed 4 bases, with 12 bases lying between them. Study results and limitations: Approximately 2-week clone count variance significantly increased as total template count grew. Over about two and four weeks, about 16.4 and 19 clones changed, versus more than 1 between replicates.

Only in-frame clones appear in the TCRdb table, and some are missing; sequencing was by immunoSEQ multiplex PCR. The table records 85,000 to 100,000 clones, more than 70% of them present only once. A single count supports this clone. Its target is unknown. The gene calls are TRBV7-3 and TRBJ1-2; the D gene is possibly TRBD1 (5 bases). Sequenced input: blood. The source is a person between 18 and 75 years old in good health. CDR3 in DNA: TGTGCCAGCAGCTTAACGGCAGGGCCCTCCTATGGCTACACCTTC. It yields the protein CASSLTAGPSYGYTF.